This T cell receptor beta chain was recovered during a study of beta chain features in type 1 diabetes. Across the whole study: Across the samples, 100 million to 130 million sorted cells were examined in total.

Germline lookup yields CDR1 SNHLY and CDR2 FYNNEI. The CDR3 runs to 14 residues. Trimming cost V 4 bases and J 7 bases, with 14 bases left between them. Study observations and caveats: PCR might favor shorter templates, but any such skew would affect patients and controls equally. The naive, central memory and Treg TCRB repertoires showed an apparent similarity that was greater among patients than among healthy donors.

Donors underwent one heparinised blood draw, about 110 mL on average. About this clone: What it binds is not known.

Investigators reverse transcribed all isolated RNA, so they sequenced expressed TCRB transcripts. TCRdb's copy holds only in-frame clones and misses some; the assay was immunoSEQ multiplex PCR. The sample holds over 700,000 clones, about a sixth seen once. The origin of this receptor is a woman under 30 in good health. The rearrangement links TRBV2 to TRBJ2-1, with D uncertain. Material: naive CD4+ T cells from blood. Here the CDR3 reads CASSGSLSSNEQFF. In nucleotides, the CDR3 is TGTGCCAGCAGTGGATCACTCTCCTCTAATGAGCAGTTCTTC. Complete variable domain (other parts from reference TRBV2 and TRBJ2-1): EPEVTQTPSHQVTQMGQEVILRCVPISNHLYFYWYRQILGQKVEFLVSFYNNEISEKSEIFDDQFSVERPDGSNFTLKIRSTKLEDSAMYFCASSGSLSSNEQFFGPGTRLTVL.